This T cell receptor beta chain is from a study of response to subunit inactivated influenza vaccine. Study conclusions and caveats: New T cells are recruited in small numbers by each seasonal influenza vaccination, according to the authors' suggestion.

MiXCR, run by TCRdb on the RT-PCR reads, gives a single entry per CDR3 protein. The sample lists hundreds of thousands of distinct CDR3 sequences, approximately 10% seen once, with roughly 12% in the top ten. After removal of 5 bases from V and 5 bases from J, the junction contained 8 bases not matched to a gene. Germline loops: CDR1 SGHRS, CDR2 YFSETQ. CDR3 length: 15 residues. Regarding this clonotype: Antigen unknown.

The chain employs TRBV5-1 and TRBJ2-1, with 9 bases fitting TRBD2. The source of this sequence is a man aged 45-65 years who received an inactivated influenza vaccine. The source was PBMCs from blood, collected 45 days after vaccination. CDR3 region: CASSRSGSGNNEQFF. In DNA, the CDR3 is TGCGCCAGCAGTCGTAGCGGGAGTGGCAACAATGAGCAGTTCTTC.